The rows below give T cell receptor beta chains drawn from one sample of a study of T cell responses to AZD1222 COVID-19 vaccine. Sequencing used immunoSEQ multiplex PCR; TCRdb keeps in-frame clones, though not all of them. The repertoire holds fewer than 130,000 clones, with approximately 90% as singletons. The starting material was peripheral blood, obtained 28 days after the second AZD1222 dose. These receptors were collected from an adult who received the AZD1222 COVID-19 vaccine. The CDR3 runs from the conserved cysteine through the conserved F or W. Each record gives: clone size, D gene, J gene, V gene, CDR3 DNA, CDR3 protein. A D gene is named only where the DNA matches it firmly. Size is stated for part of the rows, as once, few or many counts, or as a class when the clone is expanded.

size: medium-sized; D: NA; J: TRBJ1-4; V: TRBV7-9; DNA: TGTGCCAGCAGCTCCCGACAGGACACTAATGAAAAACTGTTTTTT; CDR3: CASSSRQDTNEKLFF
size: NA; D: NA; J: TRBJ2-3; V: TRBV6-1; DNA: TGTGCCAGCAGTGAAGGCAGTGCAGATACGCAGTATTTT; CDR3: CASSEGSADTQYF
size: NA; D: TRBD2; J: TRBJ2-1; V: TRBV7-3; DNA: TGTGCCAGCAGCCCCCCGGGACTAGAGAATGAGCAGTTCTTC; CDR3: CASSPPGLENEQFF
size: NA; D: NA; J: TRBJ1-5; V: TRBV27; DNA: TGTGCCAGCAGTGCAGCAATGGGGGGCAATCAGCCCCAGCATTTT; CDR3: CASSAAMGGNQPQHF
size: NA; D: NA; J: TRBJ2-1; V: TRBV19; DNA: TGTGCCAGTAGCCCTCACGGGGATGAGCAGTTCTTC; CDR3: CASSPHGDEQFF
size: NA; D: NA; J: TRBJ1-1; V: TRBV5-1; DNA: TGCGCCAGCAGCCGCCGGACGGATGCAGAAGCTTTCTTT; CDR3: CASSRRTDAEAFF
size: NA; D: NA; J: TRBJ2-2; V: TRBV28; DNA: TGTGCCAGCATAAGTAGCCAGGCGCACACCGGGGAGCTGTTTTTT; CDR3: CASISSQAHTGELFF
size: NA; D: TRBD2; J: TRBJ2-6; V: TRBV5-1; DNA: TGCGCCAGCAGCGCAGGGACTAGCGCTACCTCTGGGGCCAACGTCCTGACTTTC; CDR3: CASSAGTSATSGANVLTF
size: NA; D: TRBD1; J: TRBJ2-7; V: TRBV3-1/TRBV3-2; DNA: TGTGCCAGCAGCCGACAGGGAACCTACGAGCAGTACTTC; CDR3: CASSRQGTYEQYF
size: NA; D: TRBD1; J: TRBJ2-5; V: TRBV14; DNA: TGTGCCAGCAGCTTCCGGACAGGGAGTAAGGAGTACCAAGAGACCCAGTACTTC; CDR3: CASSFRTGSKEYQETQYF
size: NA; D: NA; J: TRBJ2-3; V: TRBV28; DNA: TGTGCCAGCAGCGACGGCACAGATACGCAGTATTTT; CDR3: CASSDGTDTQYF
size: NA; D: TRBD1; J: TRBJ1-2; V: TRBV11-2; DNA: TGTGCCAGCAGCTCCCAGGACAGGGGCGACTATGGCTACACCTTC; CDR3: CASSSQDRGDYGYTF
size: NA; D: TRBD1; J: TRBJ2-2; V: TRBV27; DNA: TGTGCCAGCAGTTTAAACAGGGGTCCCGGGGAGCTGTTTTTT; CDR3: CASSLNRGPGELFF
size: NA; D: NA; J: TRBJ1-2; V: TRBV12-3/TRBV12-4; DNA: TGTGCCAGCAGCCGGACGGTGGATGGCTACACCTTC; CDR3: CASSRTVDGYTF
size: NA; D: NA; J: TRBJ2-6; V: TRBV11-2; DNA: TGTGCCAGCAGCTTAGTCGTCTCTGGGGCCAACGTCCTGACTTTC; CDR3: CASSLVVSGANVLTF
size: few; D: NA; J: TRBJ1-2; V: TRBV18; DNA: TGTGCCAGCTCACCCGGCGTTAGGGCTGACGGCTACACCTTC; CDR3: CASSPGVRADGYTF
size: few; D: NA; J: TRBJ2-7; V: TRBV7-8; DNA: TGTGCCAGCAGCTTAGATGGGGGGCTAGAGCAGTACTTC; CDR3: CASSLDGGLEQYF
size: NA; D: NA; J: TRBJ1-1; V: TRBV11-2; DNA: TGTGCCAGCAGCCCAATCTCTCTCAGCGGAAAGATCAACACTGAAGCTTTCTTT; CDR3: CASSPISLSGKINTEAFF
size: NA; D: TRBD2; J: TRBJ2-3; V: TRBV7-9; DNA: TGTGCCAGCAGCCTAGGGACTAGCGGCACAGATACGCAGTATTTT; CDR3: CASSLGTSGTDTQYF
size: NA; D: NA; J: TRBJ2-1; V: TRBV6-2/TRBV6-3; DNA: TGTGCCAGCAGTTACTCGCGGAAGAGTTCCTATGAGCAGTTCTTC; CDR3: CASSYSRKSSYEQFF
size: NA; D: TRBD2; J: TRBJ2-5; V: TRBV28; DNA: TGTGCCAGCAGTCTAGGACTAGCGGGAGTACACGAGACCCAGTACTTC; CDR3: CASSLGLAGVHETQYF
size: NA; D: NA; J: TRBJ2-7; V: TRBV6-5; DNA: TGTGCCAGCAGTCTTTACAGGACACAGGACGAGCAGTACTTC; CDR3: CASSLYRTQDEQYF
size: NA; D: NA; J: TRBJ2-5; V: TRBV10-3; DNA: TGTGCCATGGGAAGGGGCCAAGAGACCCAGTACTTC; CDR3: CAMGRGQETQYF
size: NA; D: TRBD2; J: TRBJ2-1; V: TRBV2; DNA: TGTGCCAGCAGTGAACCGACTAGCGGAGACGAGCAGTTCTTC; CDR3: CASSEPTSGDEQFF
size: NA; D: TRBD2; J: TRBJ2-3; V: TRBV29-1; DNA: TGCAGCGTCTTAACTAGCGGGAGGGCCCGGTTGACAGATACGCAGTATTTT; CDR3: CSVLTSGRARLTDTQYF
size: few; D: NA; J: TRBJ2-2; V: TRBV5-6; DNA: TGTGCCAGCAGCTTGGCCCCGGTTAGAAGGCTGTTTTTT; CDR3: CASSLAPVRRLFF